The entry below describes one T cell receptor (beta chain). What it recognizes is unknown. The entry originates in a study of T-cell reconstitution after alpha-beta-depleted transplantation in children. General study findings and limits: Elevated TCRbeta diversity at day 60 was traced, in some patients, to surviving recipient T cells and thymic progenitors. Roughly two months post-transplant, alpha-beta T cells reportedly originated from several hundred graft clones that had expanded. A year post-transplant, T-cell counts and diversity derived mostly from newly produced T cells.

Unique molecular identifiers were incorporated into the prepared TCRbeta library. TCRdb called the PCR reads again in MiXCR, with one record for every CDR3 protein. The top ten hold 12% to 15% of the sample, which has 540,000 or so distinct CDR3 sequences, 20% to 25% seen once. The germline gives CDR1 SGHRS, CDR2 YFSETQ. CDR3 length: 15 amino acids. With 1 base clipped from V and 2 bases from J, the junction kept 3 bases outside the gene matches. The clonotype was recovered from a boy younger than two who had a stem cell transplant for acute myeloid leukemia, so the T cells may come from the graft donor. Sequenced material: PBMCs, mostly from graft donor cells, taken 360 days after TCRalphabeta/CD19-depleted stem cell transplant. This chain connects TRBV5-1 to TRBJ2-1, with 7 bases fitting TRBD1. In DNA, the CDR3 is TGCGCCAGCAGCTTGAGGGACAGTACCTACAATGAGCAGTTCTTC. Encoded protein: CASSLRDSTYNEQFF.